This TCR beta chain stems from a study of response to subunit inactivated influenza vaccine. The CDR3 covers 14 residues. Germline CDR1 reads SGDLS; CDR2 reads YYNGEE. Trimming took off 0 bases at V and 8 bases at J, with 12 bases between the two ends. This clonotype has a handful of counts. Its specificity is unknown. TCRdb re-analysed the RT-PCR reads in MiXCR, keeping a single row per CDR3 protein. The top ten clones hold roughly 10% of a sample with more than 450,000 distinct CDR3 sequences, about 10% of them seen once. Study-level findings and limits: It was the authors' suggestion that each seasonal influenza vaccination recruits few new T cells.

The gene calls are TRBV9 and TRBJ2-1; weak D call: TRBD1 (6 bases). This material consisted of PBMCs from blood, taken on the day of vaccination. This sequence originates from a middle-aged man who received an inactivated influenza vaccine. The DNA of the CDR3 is TGTGCCAGCAGCGTAGGAACAGGGTTGTATGAGCAGTTCTTC. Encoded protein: CASSVGTGLYEQFF.